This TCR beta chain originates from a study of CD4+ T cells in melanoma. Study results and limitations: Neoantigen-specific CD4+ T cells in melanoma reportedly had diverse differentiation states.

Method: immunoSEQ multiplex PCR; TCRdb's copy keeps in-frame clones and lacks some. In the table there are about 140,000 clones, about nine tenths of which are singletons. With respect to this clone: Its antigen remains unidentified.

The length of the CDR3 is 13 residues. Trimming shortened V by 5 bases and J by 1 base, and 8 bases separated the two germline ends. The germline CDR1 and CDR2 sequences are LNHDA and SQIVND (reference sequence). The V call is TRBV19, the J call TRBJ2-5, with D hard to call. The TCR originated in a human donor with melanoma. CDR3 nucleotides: TGTGCCAGTAGTTTCCAGGCCCAAGAGACCCAGTACTTC. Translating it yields CASSFQAQETQYF.